The entry that follows covers one T cell receptor (beta chain) sequence. The antigen remains unidentified. The assay was immunoSEQ multiplex PCR, and TCRdb's table has in-frame clones only and misses some. The table includes some 96,000 clones, nearly 95% detected once. The sample comes from a study of T cell responses to AZD1222 COVID-19 vaccine. General observations from the study: Females made up more of the donors, who were largely white British, and clonal diversity may have come out too low. Spike-specific TCR breadth rose after two AZD1222 doses, and depth rose as well.

V lost 5 bases and J lost 4, with 13 bases in between. In germline, CDR1 is SGHDN, CDR2 FVKESK. CDR3 size: 14 residues. This clonotype was sampled from an adult in good health. The sample was peripheral blood, taken on day 0 of AZD1222 vaccination. The V and J genes are TRBV14 and TRBJ2-3; no firm D call. This CDR3 is CASSTRVISDTQYF. CDR3 DNA sequence: TGTGCCAGCAGCACCCGGGTCATCTCAGATACGCAGTATTTT. Looking up the rest from reference TRBV14 and TRBJ2-3 gives the full variable domain: EAGVTQFPSHSVIEKGQTVTLRCDPISGHDNLYWYRRVMGKEIKFLLHFVKESKQDESGMPNNRFLAERTGGTYSTLKVQPAELEDSGVYFCASSTRVISDTQYFGPGTRLTVL.